This T cell receptor (beta chain) was sequenced in a study of T-cell memory formation after mild COVID-19 (dated by TCRdb to the early 2020s). About the investigation overall: TCR sequence clusters from the two donors were found to be largely donor specific. Longitudinal TCRalpha and TCRbeta repertoire sequencing tracked T-cell clones expanding and contracting after mild COVID-19 in two donors. The cohort was made up of two young adult volunteers, one female and one male, who were previously healthy. General findings and caveats noted by the study authors: Contracting CD4+ clones were located mainly in the CM and EM memory subsets, whereas CD8+ clones were found to be enriched in EMRA. Balanced CD4/CD8 phenotypes were observed for clones contracting from day 15 to 85, whereas a bias towards CD4+ was observed for a second wave of clones expanding from day 15 to 37. The detection of some responding clones in pre-infection memory suggests that pre-existing cross-reactive memory T cells joined the SARS-CoV-2 response. The study included only a couple of mild cases, and larger cohorts that include severe cases with pre-infection samples were judged to be necessary. SARS-CoV-2 specificity of the second-wave clones peaking on day 37 was not confirmed.

V is reduced by 0 bases and J by 2 bases, leaving a spacing of 19 bases between them. From the germline V gene, CDR1 is SGHRS and CDR2 is YFSETQ. Including cysteine and phenylalanine, the CDR3 has 18 amino acids. Left in the record is the CDR3 DNA by itself, 54 bases read in frame from the first base. Ficoll-Paque density gradient centrifugation was the method used to isolate PBMCs. Sequenced using an Illumina NovaSeq 6000. TCRalpha and TCRbeta cDNA libraries were built by 5'RACE with constant-segment primers, adding sample barcodes and unique molecular identifiers. Trizol reagent was used to extract RNA from every sample. The libraries were amplified in two PCR steps, and the second step added a second sample barcode and Illumina TruSeq adapters. The libraries were sequenced on an Illumina NovaSeq using 2 x 150 bp paired-end reads. The original methods were these. With migec v1.2.7, reads were demultiplexed and then collapsed into UMI-guided consensus sequences. Using mixcr v2.1.11, UMI consensuses were aligned to TRA and TRB V and J templates and then assembled into clonotypes. A clonotype was counted as expanded or contracted only when both edgeR and NoisET called the clonotype significant, with the noise models trained on biological replicates. For edgeR calls, the thresholds were a false discovery rate-adjusted p below 0.01 and a log2 fold-change of 1. As an exploratory analysis of dynamics, max-normalized trajectories of the 1000 most abundant clonotypes were examined by PCA with hierarchical clustering. Each responding clone was given a CD4 or CD8 phenotype based on the CD4+ and CD8+ repertoires, which had been sequenced separately. TCRdb reanalyzed the raw reads on its own, using fastp at Q25 for trimming and MiXCR for clone calling, and kept in-frame beta chains. For every CDR3 protein sequence, its rows merge into one entry that carries the most common genes and DNA. These V and J calls rely on TCRdb rather than the paper's analysis. The sample table lists under 300,000 distinct CDR3 sequences, around 17% of them with a count of one. The ten largest clonotypes hold approximately 3.5% of the sample.

About this clonotype: Its antigen target is currently unknown. The record has no base qualities; no much larger clone is one base away.

Sequenced: PBMCs or a T cell subset sorted from them (not recorded which). The clonotype comes from a man younger than 30 who had mild COVID-19 (a few samples of this study predate the infection). The sample titles of this study are shuffled in the database, so cell type and time point are left out; the donor was told from shared clones. The sequence links TRBV5-1 to TRBJ2-3; there is no confident call for the D gene. The nucleotide sequence is given as TGCGCCAGCAGCTTGGCCTTGGTTGGTGAACTGGCCACAGATACGCAGTATTTT. The resulting protein is CASSLALVGELATDTQYF.